Below, 21 T cell receptor beta chains from the same sample are listed, as sequenced in a study of blood T cells in healthy people across ages. Alongside a J-beta primer mix, a sample-barcoded 5' primer served in a second PCR lasting about 6 to 11 cycles. MiXCR was run by TCRdb on the 5' RACE reads, yielding one entry per CDR3 protein. The table includes 1,300,000 or so distinct CDR3 sequences, 55% to 75% detected once. Sequenced material: blood. Receptors were obtained from a man aged 18-30 years in good health.

This clonotype was detected only a few times. The chain joins TRBV20-1 to TRBJ2-4, with D perhaps TRBD1 (6 bases). The end of the DNA is better explained by TRBJ2-7, so the J call may be wrong. This CDR3 is built from 11 residues. Germline CDR1 is DFQATT and CDR2 is SNEGSKA (reference sequence). For the CDR3, the DNA is TGCGCCAGGCAGGGGACCTACGAGCAGTACTTC. It specifies CARQGTYEQYF.

This chain links TRBV6-5 with TRBJ2-5; 8 nucleotides align to TRBD2. The CDR3 is 15 amino acids. Germline trimming cut 1 base from V and 3 bases from J; bases unmatched to any gene: 4. Germline CDR1 MNHEY, CDR2 SVGAGI. CDR3 protein: CASSYYSGAKETQYF. The CDR3 DNA reads as TGTGCCAGCAGTTACTATAGCGGGGCGAAAGAGACCCAGTACTTC.

The chain is built from TRBV7-9 and TRBJ1-4; D unclear. The V and J ends lost 1 base and 2 bases respectively, with 5 bases between them. CDR1 is SEHNR and CDR2 is FQNEAQ in the germline V gene (reference sequence). This CDR3 has 14 residues. The CDR3, as DNA: TGTGCCAGCAGCTTAGACTGGACTAATGAAAAACTGTTTTTT. Translating it yields CASSLDWTNEKLFF.

The chain is built from TRBV27 and TRBJ2-5; D is ambiguous. V lost 4 bases, J lost 1 base, and 10 bases lay in between. Germline V gene data show CDR1 as MNHEY and CDR2 as SMNVEV (reference sequence). The CDR3 consists of 14 residues. CDR3 sequence (DNA): TGTGCCAGCAGTTCACCCGGTGGCCAAGAGACCCAGTACTTC. This codes for CASSSPGGQETQYF.

The chain employs TRBV20-1 and TRBJ1-2; unclear D gene. This CDR3 is built from 11 residues. Germline V lookup: CDR1 DFQATT, CDR2 SNEGSKA (reference sequence). V lost 3 bases, J lost 2 bases, and 4 bases lay in between. The CDR3: CSASGNYGYTF. DNA for the CDR3: TGCAGTGCTAGTGGGAACTATGGCTACACCTTC.

The chain recombines TRBV7-2 with TRBJ2-7, with TRBD1 matching over 9 bases. This CDR3 is 15 amino acids long. Unmatched junction bases numbered 6, after V lost 3 bases and J lost 3 bases. Germline V gene lookup returns CDR1 SGHTA and CDR2 FQGNSA. The CDR3 loop reads CASSFTGTGNYEQYF. The CDR3 DNA reads as TGTGCCAGCAGCTTCACAGGGACAGGGAACTACGAGCAGTACTTC. Variable domain in full (rest from reference TRBV7-2 and TRBJ2-7): GAGVSQSPSNKVTEKGKDVELRCDPISGHTALYWYRQSLGQGLEFLIYFQGNSAPDKSGLPSDRFSAERTGGSVSTLTIQRTQQEDSAVYLCASSFTGTGNYEQYFGPGTRLTVT.

Turning to this clonotype: A junction boundary mismatches the germline segment, possibly from a read error. The gene calls are TRBV10-3 and TRBJ2-1; D is uncertain. Germline V gene lookup returns CDR1 ENHRY and CDR2 SYGVKD. This CDR3 is 11 amino acids long. CDR3 protein: CASSENDEQFF. In DNA, the CDR3 is TGTGCCAGCAGTGAGAACGATGAGCAGTTCTTC.

The rearrangement links TRBV4-1 to TRBJ1-5, with D unclear. CDR1 is MGHRA, CDR2 YSYEKL, per germline. The germline V and J ends were trimmed by 0 bases and 0 bases, with 3 bases remaining between them. This CDR3 contains 14 residues. CDR3 loop: CASSQDTSNQPQHF. In DNA, the CDR3 is TGCGCCAGCAGCCAAGATACTAGCAATCAGCCCCAGCATTTT.

V and J are TRBV30 and TRBJ2-1; 11 bases are shared with TRBD2. Germline V gives CDR1 GTSNPN, CDR2 SVGIG (reference sequence). The CDR3 contains 15 residues. J was trimmed by 7 bases and V by 5 bases; bases with no gene match: 10. Here the CDR3 reads CAWSPGLAGRNEQFF. CDR3 nucleotides: TGTGCCTGGTCCCCAGGACTAGCGGGTAGAAATGAGCAGTTCTTC. Filled out from reference TRBV30 and TRBJ2-1, the complete variable domain reads SQTIHQWPATLVQPVGSPLSLECTVEGTSNPNLYWYRQAAGRGLQLLFYSVGIGQISSEVPQNLSASRPQDRQFILSSKKLLLSDSGFYLCAWSPGLAGRNEQFFGPGTRLTVL.

This chain uses TRBV9 with TRBJ2-3, with a weak D call TRBD2 (7 bases). From germline, CDR1 is SGDLS and CDR2 YYNGEE. The ends were cut back, 1 base at V and 5 bases at J, with 23 bases in the middle. The CDR3 sequence is 18 residues long. CDR3: CASSVREVWGGGVDTQYF. The CDR3 DNA is TGTGCCAGCAGCGTACGGGAAGTATGGGGAGGGGGGGTAGATACGCAGTATTTT.

The chain joins TRBV29-1 to TRBJ2-3; 7 bases line up with TRBD1. This CDR3 has 13 residues. Germline V gene sequence: CDR1 SQVTM, CDR2 ANQGSEA. Germline trimming cut 7 bases from V and 0 bases from J; bases unmatched to any gene: 4. The CDR3 spells CSGTDRSTDTQYF. The CDR3 DNA is TGCAGCGGGACGGACAGGAGCACAGATACGCAGTATTTT.

The chain employs TRBV2 and TRBJ2-1; tentatively, D is TRBD2 (5 bases). The CDR3 is 12 amino acids. CDR1 SNHLY and CDR2 FYNNEI come from the germline V gene. Between the trimmed V and J ends, which lost 8 bases and 10 bases, there was a span of 15 bases. CDR3: CASGPDSPEQFF. CDR3 sequence (DNA): TGTGCCAGCGGCCCGGACTCCCCGGAGCAGTTCTTC.

The chain combines TRBV29-1 with TRBJ1-2, with TRBD1 as a possible D gene (5 bases). Germline values: CDR1 SQVTM, CDR2 ANQGSEA. V gave up 1 base and J gave up 4 bases, with 19 bases separating them. The CDR3 loop spans 16 amino acids. The CDR3, as DNA: TGCAGCGTTGAAGCCTCATTAGGCCGGCAGGGCTATGGCTACACCTTC. This gives the protein CSVEASLGRQGYGYTF. The variable domain in full, with the rest retrieved from reference TRBV29-1 and TRBJ1-2, is SAVISQKPSRDICQRGTSLTIQCQVDSQVTMMFWYRQQPGQSLTLIATANQGSEATYESGFVIDKFPISRPNLTFSTLTVSNMSPEDSSIYLCSVEASLGRQGYGYTFGSGTRLTVV.

The chain has TRBV7-9 and TRBJ2-7; a possible D gene is TRBD2 (7 bases). The germline CDR1 and CDR2 sequences are SEHNR and FQNEAQ (reference sequence). V dropped 4 bases and J dropped 4 bases, with 20 bases sitting between them. The CDR3 is made up of 16 amino acids. The CDR3 DNA sequence: TGTGCCAGCAGCTGGGAGGGGGACACGAAAGTTTACGAGCAGTACTTC. Its protein is CASSWEGDTKVYEQYF.

V and J are TRBV16 and TRBJ2-3, with a weak D call TRBD2 (5 bases). The CDR3 spans 18 residues. Germline loops: CDR1 KGHSY, CDR2 FQNENV. V shed 4 bases and J shed 2 bases, with 22 bases lying between them. CDR3 protein: CASSLRPLTERVTDTQYF. In DNA form, the CDR3 reads TGTGCCAGCAGCCTTCGACCTCTCACGGAGAGGGTCACAGATACGCAGTATTTT.

The rearrangement joins TRBV4-1 to TRBJ1-5; D is uncertain. Per germline, CDR1 MGHRA and CDR2 YSYEKL. Trimming removed 2 bases from V and 7 bases from J, with 24 bases in between. CDR3 length: 18 amino acids. CDR3 in DNA: TGCGCCAGCAGCCAACTATTCCTAGGGAGGGCACCTAAACAGCCCCAGCATTTT. Translated: CASSQLFLGRAPKQPQHF.

This clonotype appeared a few times. The chain couples TRBV5-1 to TRBJ2-1, with 8 positions matching TRBD2. Per germline, CDR1 SGHRS and CDR2 YFSETQ. The CDR3 runs 13 residues. The V segment lost 1 base and the J segment 6 bases; nucleotides outside the gene matches: 0. The CDR3 here is CASSLLAGNEQFF. The CDR3 region has the DNA TGCGCCAGCAGCTTGCTAGCGGGCAATGAGCAGTTCTTC.

In this sample, this clonotype turned up a few times. This rearrangement joins TRBV7-6 to TRBJ2-5; tentative D call: TRBD2 (5 bases). The end of the DNA is better explained by TRBJ2-7, so the J call may be wrong. Germline CDR1 and CDR2: SGHVS and FNYEAQ. The CDR3 sequence is 15 residues long. The CDR3 region has the DNA TGTGCCAGCAGCCCAGAGGGTTACACGAGTTACGAGCAGTACTTC. This translates into CASSPEGYTSYEQYF.

This clonotype was observed once. The chain links TRBV5-1 to TRBJ2-4, with TRBD2 identical over 8 bases. The J call is in doubt because the DNA end fits TRBJ2-5 better. The CDR3 is 16 residues long. Germline V gene sequence: CDR1 SGHRS, CDR2 YFSETQ. The CDR3 coding sequence is TGCGCCAGCAACTTCCGACCGGGACTAGAGCAAGAGACCCAGTACTTC. This encodes CASNFRPGLEQETQYF.

Notes on this clonotype: Its ends do not fully match the called genes, so a read error is possible. The V and J genes are TRBV11-2 and TRBJ2-1, with 8 bases that match TRBD1. This CDR3 is built from 15 residues. The germline V gene encodes CDR1 SGHAT and CDR2 FQNNGV. CDR3: CAGSSGQGPNNEQFF. DNA for the CDR3: TGTGCCGGCAGCTCAGGACAGGGTCCCAACAATGAGCAGTTCTTC.

The chain links TRBV7-9 to TRBJ2-7, with 11 bases fitting TRBD2. V lost 3 bases to trimming and J lost 5 bases; unmatched junction nucleotides: 3. Germline lookup yields CDR1 SEHNR and CDR2 FQNEAQ (reference sequence). This CDR3 has 14 amino acids. The CDR3 sequence is CASSFSGGADEQYF. The CDR3 nucleotides read TGTGCCAGCAGCTTTAGCGGGGGGGCAGACGAGCAGTACTTC.